This T cell receptor (beta chain) stems from a study of T-cell reconstitution after alpha-beta-depleted transplantation in children. The study's findings and limits: In some patients, recipient T cells and intrathymic progenitors surviving conditioning explained high day-60 diversity. In patients about two months after transplant, alpha-beta T cells reportedly arose from several hundred expanded graft clones. One year post-transplant, T-cell counts and diversity were largely derived from T cells produced anew.

As it was prepared, the TCRbeta library received unique molecular identifiers. TCRdb re-called the PCR reads with MiXCR, one entry per CDR3 protein. Counted here are about 250,000 distinct CDR3 sequences, about 24% occurring once; the ten biggest clones make up 4.8%. The CDR3 contains 16 residues. J lost 7 bases, V lost 7 bases, and 15 bases had no gene match. Comments on this clonotype: Its antigen is not identified.

The chain is built from TRBV12-3 or TRBV12-4 and TRBJ1-3; 8 bases agree with TRBD1. Sequenced here: PBMCs, mostly from graft donor cells, sampled 360 days after TCRalphabeta/CD19-depleted stem cell transplant. The TCR comes from a female patient between 2 and 15 years old who had a stem cell transplant for congenital amegakaryocytic thrombocytopenia, so the T cells may come from the graft donor. In DNA form, the CDR3 reads TGTGCCAGCAATACCATGGACAGGGAGGCCTGGAACACCATATATTTT. It specifies CASNTMDREAWNTIYF.